The 5 T cell receptor beta chains reported below all come from one sample, sequenced in a study of blood T cell repertoires in COVID-19. Clones were sequenced by immunoSEQ multiplex PCR, and TCRdb holds only the in-frame ones, with some missing. The sample has tens of thousands of clones; 60% to 75% are singletons. Sequencing input: peripheral blood. The receptors shown here come from a man aged 45 to 65 with COVID-19, enrolled during active disease.

This clone was recorded once. The J gene is TRBJ1-1, the V gene TRBV6-6; 9 bases align to TRBD1. Germline V CDR1 and CDR2: MNHNY, SVGAGI (reference sequence). The CDR3 sequence is 14 residues long. Unmatched junction bases numbered 5, after V lost 5 bases and J lost 4 bases. This CDR3 is CASSKTGGSTEAFF. In nucleotides, the CDR3 is TGTGCCAGCAGTAAGACAGGGGGTTCCACTGAAGCTTTCTTT.

The gene calls are TRBV6-5 and TRBJ2-5, with TRBD2 matching 9 bases. CDR1 and CDR2 (germline): MNHEY, SVGAGI. After removal of 6 bases from V and 1 base from J, the junction contained 6 bases not matched to a gene. CDR3 length: 15 amino acids. Here the CDR3 DNA reads TGTGCCAGCAGCTCTAGCGGGAATACCCAAGAGACCCAGTACTTC. Translating gives CASSSSGNTQETQYF.

V is TRBV6-5 and J is TRBJ1-2; the match to TRBD1 covers 8 bases. The V and J ends lost 0 bases and 4 bases, in that order; junction bases with no gene match: 7. From germline, CDR1 is MNHEY and CDR2 SVGAGI. This CDR3 comprises 16 residues. The chain's CDR3 is CASSYSYQGAGYGYTF. The CDR3 region has the DNA TGTGCCAGCAGTTACTCGTACCAGGGGGCTGGCTATGGCTACACCTTC.

This chain links TRBV3-1 (or the pseudogene TRBV3-2) with TRBJ1-4, with no clear D. Per the germline V gene, CDR1 is LGHDT and CDR2 is YNNKEL (reference sequence). The CDR3 sequence is 13 residues long. With 3 bases removed from V and 4 bases from J, the gap between germline ends came to 6 bases. The CDR3 coding sequence is TGTGCCAGCAGCCAGCAGTATAATGAAAAACTGTTTTTT. Translated, it gives CASSQQYNEKLFF.

The chain couples TRBV6-5 to TRBJ1-2, with 10 nucleotides matching TRBD1. This CDR3 has 12 residues. V was clipped by 8 bases and J by 9 bases; unmatched bases: 6. Germline loops: CDR1 MNHEY, CDR2 SVGAGI. The CDR3 coding sequence is TGTGCCAGCCTGACAGGGGGCAATCGCTACACCTTC. Its protein product is CASLTGGNRYTF.